The 20 T cell receptor beta chains reported below all come from one sample, sequenced in a study of OX40 agonist ivuxolimab in advanced cancers. Produced via immunoSEQ multiplex PCR; TCRdb's table is partial and in-frame only. The sample lists tens of thousands of clones; 84% were seen once. Source: CD4+ or CD8+ T cells sorted from blood, taken in a trial of the OX40 agonist ivuxolimab. Every receptor here comes from an adult with an advanced solid tumor such as melanoma, head and neck, liver or kidney cancer.

V gene TRBV19 combines with J gene TRBJ1-1; unclear D gene. V dropped 0 bases and J dropped 4 bases, with 3 bases sitting between them. Germline V gene lookup returns CDR1 LNHDA and CDR2 SQIVND (reference sequence). This CDR3 region has 12 residues. In nucleotides, the CDR3 is TGTGCCAGTAGTATAGATGCCACTGAAGCTTTCTTT. This codes for CASSIDATEAFF.

V gene TRBV9 combines with J gene TRBJ1-1, with 10 bases that match TRBD1. CDR3 length: 15 amino acids. J gave up 10 bases and V 4 bases, and 13 bases lay outside the gene matches. The germline CDR1 and CDR2 sequences are SGDLS and YYNGEE. CDR3 sequence (DNA): TGTGCCAGCAGCACCGACCCCGGGACAGGGGAAGGAGCTTTCTTT. This sequence encodes CASSTDPGTGEGAFF.

The V gene is TRBV7-2, the J gene TRBJ2-6; tentatively, D is TRBD1 (5 bases). From germline, CDR1 is SGHTA and CDR2 FQGNSA. CDR3 length equals 15 residues. V gave up 1 base and J gave up 2 bases, with 6 bases separating them. DNA of the CDR3: TGTGCCAGCAGCTTAGGACAGCCTGGGGCCAACGTCCTGACTTTC. Translating gives CASSLGQPGANVLTF.

The CDR3 region has the DNA TGTGCCAGCGGAGAAACTAACTACGAGCAGTACTTC. Translated: CASGETNYEQYF. The chain carries TRBV18 and TRBJ2-7; D gene unclear. CDR3 length: 12 amino acids. Germline V gene lookup returns CDR1 KGHSH and CDR2 LQKENI. V gave up 8 bases and J gave up 3 bases, with 11 bases separating them. The whole variable domain, remainder taken from reference TRBV18 and TRBJ2-7, is NAGVMQNPRHLVRRRGQEARLRCSPMKGHSHVYWYRQLPEEGLKFMVYLQKENIIDESGMPKERFSAEFPKEGPSILRIQQVVRGDSAAYFCASGETNYEQYFGPGTRLTVT.

The chain is built from TRBV27 and TRBJ2-1; 8 nucleotides align to TRBD1. CDR1 and CDR2 (germline): MNHEY, SMNVEV (reference sequence). This CDR3 is built from 16 residues. Trimming removed 6 bases from V and 4 bases from J; junction bases left unmatched: 11. CDR3 sequence: CASSPAGTGLYNEQFF. The CDR3 region has the DNA TGTGCCAGCAGCCCGGCAGGGACAGGACTTTACAATGAGCAGTTCTTC.

V gene TRBV11-3 combines with J gene TRBJ2-3; 9 bases agree with TRBD2. The CDR3 extends over 15 amino acids. Germline lookup yields CDR1 SGHNT and CDR2 YENEEA. The ends lost 5 bases at V and 4 bases at J; junction bases unmatched: 7. CDR3 DNA sequence: TGTGCCAGCAGCGCATTAGCGGGAGCTGCAGATACGCAGTATTTT. Translation gives CASSALAGAADTQYF.

The chain links TRBV5-5 to TRBJ2-5, with TRBD2 matching 7 bases. With 2 bases clipped from V and 5 bases from J, the junction kept 15 bases outside the gene matches. CDR1 is SGHKS and CDR2 is YYEKEE in the germline V gene (reference sequence). This CDR3 has 17 amino acids. CDR3 DNA: TGTGCCAGCAGCTTTGGGTGGGCTAGCGGACAAGGGGAGACCCAGTACTTC. Protein: CASSFGWASGQGETQYF.

The rearrangement joins TRBV6-1 to TRBJ2-5, with TRBD1 identical over 7 bases. The end of the DNA fits TRBJ2-7 better, so the J call may be wrong. Germline V CDR1 and CDR2: MNHNS, SASEGT. The CDR3 consists of 15 residues. The CDR3 region has the DNA TGTGCCAGCAGACTACCGACAGGGTTTGACTACGAGCAGTACTTC. Translating it yields CASRLPTGFDYEQYF.

This clone was picked up a small number of times. V gene TRBV5-5 combines with J gene TRBJ2-5; 12 bases align to TRBD1. Germline loops: CDR1 SGHKS, CDR2 YYEKEE (reference sequence). Trimming removed 4 bases from V and 5 bases from J; junction bases left unmatched: 9. The CDR3 sequence is 16 residues long. The CDR3 loop reads CASSAPPGQGAETQYF. The CDR3, as DNA: TGTGCCAGCAGCGCCCCACCGGGACAGGGGGCTGAGACCCAGTACTTC.

The CDR3 spells CASSSRRTGAGELFF. CDR3 bases: TGTGCCAGCAGCTCCCGCAGAACAGGGGCCGGGGAGCTGTTTTTT. This sequence joins TRBV5-6 and TRBJ2-2, with 7 bases matching TRBD1. V was clipped by 3 bases and J by 6 bases; unmatched bases: 8. The CDR3 spans 15 residues. Germline-derived CDR1 and CDR2 are SGHDT and YYEEEE.

The CDR3 DNA reads TGTGCCAGCAGACCGGGGCAGGGCCGCGGAGAGACCCAGTACTTC. This encodes CASRPGQGRGETQYF. This chain connects TRBV27 to TRBJ2-5; D tentatively fits TRBD1 or TRBD2 (5 bases each). There are 15 residues in the CDR3. Germline CDR1 is MNHEY and CDR2 is SMNVEV (reference sequence). Trimming took 6 bases from V and 4 from J, leaving 18 bases between them.

This clone is a singleton in its sample. This chain uses TRBV11-2 with TRBJ2-1; D remains ambiguous. Germline V gene sequence: CDR1 SGHAT, CDR2 FQNNGV. Trimming removed 1 base from V and 0 bases from J, with 7 bases in between. The CDR3 sequence is 15 residues long. The CDR3 sequence: CASSLAISSYNEQFF. The CDR3 nucleotides read TGTGCCAGCAGCTTAGCTATTTCCTCCTACAATGAGCAGTTCTTC.

The chain has TRBV5-1 and TRBJ2-7; no firm D call. The germline V gene has CDR1 SGHRS and CDR2 YFSETQ. Trimming removed 0 bases at V and 6 bases at J, with 10 bases between. This CDR3 has 13 amino acids. The CDR3, as DNA: TGCGCCAGCAGCTTGGAATCGCGCATCGAGCAGTACTTC. This translates into CASSLESRIEQYF.

The rearrangement joins TRBV5-4 to TRBJ2-3; D unclear. The CDR3 runs to 16 residues. Trimming removed 1 base at V and 0 bases at J, with 12 bases between. Germline assignment: CDR1 SGHNT and CDR2 YYREEE (reference sequence). The CDR3 region has the DNA TGTGCCAGCAGCTTGCCGAATACCGGGAGCACAGATACGCAGTATTTT. Amino acid sequence: CASSLPNTGSTDTQYF.

This chain uses TRBV7-9 with TRBJ2-4; TRBD2 matches at 9 bases. The J segment lost 11 bases and the V segment lost 5 bases, leaving 13 bases of the junction unmatched. Per the germline V gene, CDR1 is SEHNR and CDR2 is FQNEAQ (reference sequence). This CDR3 contains 15 residues. DNA of the CDR3: TGTGCCAGCAGCCAACCCGGGGCGGGGGGGCGCGTTCAGTACTTC. As protein: CASSQPGAGGRVQYF.

The genes are TRBV4-3 and TRBJ2-3; TRBD2 agrees at 8 bases. CDR1 LGHNA and CDR2 YSLEER come from the germline V gene. V shed 4 bases and J 4 bases; nucleotides not matched to a gene: 16. The CDR3 totals 18 residues. The DNA for the CDR3 is TGCGCCAGCAGCCGCTCTAGGGCGGGAGGAGGGGGTCCAGATACGCAGTATTTT. As protein: CASSRSRAGGGGPDTQYF.

This clone was found once. V usage is TRBV6-5 and J usage is TRBJ2-5; D is unclear. Germline CDR1 and CDR2: MNHEY and SVGAGI. V was shortened by 6 bases and J by 1 base, with 9 bases between the two germline ends. The CDR3 is made up of 13 amino acids. The chain's CDR3 is CASSFKIQETQYF. For the CDR3, the DNA is TGTGCCAGCAGCTTCAAAATCCAAGAGACCCAGTACTTC.

The chain is built from TRBV5-1 and TRBJ2-7, with unresolved D. Trimming took 4 bases from V and 4 from J, leaving 12 bases between them. Per germline, CDR1 SGHRS and CDR2 YFSETQ. This CDR3 contains 13 residues. The CDR3 bases are TGCGCCAGCAGCCATGGGTTAGCTTACGAGCAGTACTTC. Protein product: CASSHGLAYEQYF.

The chain links TRBV27 to TRBJ2-6, with a tentative D call TRBD1 (6 bases). The CDR3 consists of 15 residues. With 4 bases removed from V and 2 bases from J, the gap between germline ends came to 9 bases. The germline CDR1 and CDR2 sequences are MNHEY and SMNVEV (reference sequence). CDR3 nucleotides: TGTGCCAGCAGTTCAACAGGGCCTGGGGCCAACGTCCTGACTTTC. It translates to CASSSTGPGANVLTF. Combining the CDR3 with reference TRBV27 and TRBJ2-6 gives the whole variable domain EAQVTQNPRYLITVTGKKLTVTCSQNMNHEYMSWYRQDPGLGLRQIYYSMNVEVTDKGDVPEGYKVSRKEKRNFPLILESPSPNQTSLYFCASSSTGPGANVLTFGAGSRLTVL.

A single count supports this clone. The chain recombines TRBV7-9 with TRBJ2-7; D is unclear. V lost 5 bases, J lost 5 bases, and 16 bases lay in between. Per germline, CDR1 SEHNR and CDR2 FQNEAQ (reference sequence). CDR3 length: 14 residues. Here the CDR3 DNA reads TGTGCCAGCAGCCCCCCCGGGTTCGCCAACGAGCAGTACTTC. It yields the protein CASSPPGFANEQYF.